This T cell receptor (beta chain) comes out of a study of patients and donors after allogeneic stem cell transplantation. This clonotype was seen at least ten times. V dropped 10 bases and J dropped 3; count of bases not matched to a gene: 2. Germline V gene sequence: CDR1 SNHLY, CDR2 FYNNEI. The CDR3 has 12 amino acids. TCRdb reprocessed the RT-PCR reads via MiXCR and lists one record per CDR3 protein. The repertoire holds tens of thousands of distinct CDR3 sequences, with around 5% as singletons. The sequenced sample was blood, either unsorted or a sorted T cell fraction (not recorded which). The rearrangement joins TRBV2 to TRBJ2-1; 8 bases are a match to TRBD2. The sequence derives from a human donor who was either an allogeneic HSCT recipient or a stem cell or donor lymphocyte infusion donor (not recorded which). It is not recorded whose cells these are; they may come from a transplant donor. The CDR3 loop is CATGGDYNEQFF. The CDR3 DNA sequence: TGTGCCACCGGGGGGGACTACAATGAGCAGTTCTTC. The full variable domain, its missing parts supplied by reference TRBV2 and TRBJ2-1, is EPEVTQTPSHQVTQMGQEVILRCVPISNHLYFYWYRQILGQKVEFLVSFYNNEISEKSEIFDDQFSVERPDGSNFTLKIRSTKLEDSAMYFCATGGDYNEQFFGPGTRLTVL.